This passage covers 17 T cell receptor beta chains from one sample sequenced in a study of Tregs in tolerant kidney transplant recipients. Assay: immunoSEQ multiplex PCR; the TCRdb copy retains only in-frame clones and omits some. The sample lists some 68,000 clones, roughly 84% seen once, with roughly 4.9% in the top ten. What was sequenced was CD4+ T cells from blood. The source of these receptors is a human donor in good health.

This clone was seen more than once but under ten times. The V and J genes are TRBV9 and TRBJ2-3, with a tentative D call TRBD1 (5 bases). CDR1 is SGDLS and CDR2 is YYNGEE in the germline V gene. The V end lost 2 bases, the J end lost 7 bases, and 17 bases lay between the germline ends. CDR3 length: 15 amino acids. In DNA form, the CDR3 reads TGTGCCAGCAGCGTGGGGCGGAGAGGCTATAATACGCAGTATTTT. Amino acids: CASSVGRRGYNTQYF.

There are a few counts of this clone. V and J are TRBV7-9 and TRBJ2-5; possibly TRBD2 for D (5 bases). Germline CDR1 reads SEHNR; CDR2 reads FQNEAQ (reference sequence). The CDR3 is made up of 14 amino acids. With 5 bases removed from V and 6 bases from J, the gap between germline ends came to 16 bases. The CDR3 DNA sequence: TGTGCCAGCAGCCCCGGACGAGGAGGAAAGACCCAGTACTTC. Protein product: CASSPGRGGKTQYF.

The rearrangement uses TRBV5-4 and TRBJ2-7, with unresolved D. CDR1 SGHNT and CDR2 YYREEE come from the germline V gene (reference sequence). V was trimmed by 0 bases and J by 2 bases, leaving 12 bases between them. This CDR3 is built from 15 residues. The CDR3 loop reads CASSLEGLHAYEQYF. DNA for the CDR3: TGTGCCAGCAGCTTGGAGGGCCTTCACGCCTACGAGCAGTACTTC.

This clone has only a few counts. The V call is TRBV2, the J call TRBJ2-1; 13 bases map to TRBD2. CDR3 length: 17 amino acids. With V trimmed by 6 bases and J by 11 bases, 16 bases remained unmatched. Germline CDR1 SNHLY, CDR2 FYNNEI. The CDR3 loop reads CASRAYTSLGLAGKQFF. The CDR3 nucleotides are TGTGCCAGCAGAGCCTATACCAGCTTGGGACTAGCGGGAAAGCAGTTCTTC.

This chain links TRBV9 with TRBJ1-2; the D is unclear. Germline CDR1 SGDLS, CDR2 YYNGEE. V shed 3 bases and J shed 8 bases, with 8 bases lying between them. This CDR3 has 11 amino acids. DNA for the CDR3: TGTGCCAGCAGCGCGAACAGAGGCTACACCTTC. It codes for CASSANRGYTF.

The chain links TRBV27 to TRBJ1-1, with TRBD1 identical over 7 bases. Germline V CDR1 and CDR2: MNHEY, SMNVEV (reference sequence). Trimming removed 3 bases from V and 8 bases from J; junction bases left unmatched: 12. The CDR3 has 15 residues. The DNA of the CDR3 is TGTGCCAGCAGTTTGCATGGCCCGGGACAGCGAGAAGCTTTCTTT. Translated: CASSLHGPGQREAFF.

The rearrangement links TRBV11-1 to TRBJ2-7, with TRBD1 matching 11 bases. CDR1 is SGHAT and CDR2 is FQDESV in the germline V gene (reference sequence). The CDR3 extends over 14 amino acids. Germline trimming cut 5 bases from V and 5 bases from J; bases unmatched to any gene: 5. The DNA for the CDR3 is TGTGCCAGCAGCGTGGACAGGGGGCGGGACGAGCAGTACTTC. Translating gives CASSVDRGRDEQYF.

This clone showed up just a few times. The chain has TRBV5-8 and TRBJ2-7, with D possibly being TRBD2 (5 bases). Germline V lookup: CDR1 SGHTS, CDR2 YDEGEE. The CDR3 is 19 amino acids. With 0 bases removed from V and 2 bases from J, the gap between germline ends came to 24 bases. The CDR3: CASSLGQKDPRAHTYEQYF. DNA for the CDR3: TGTGCCAGCAGCTTGGGCCAAAAGGACCCGCGGGCGCATACCTACGAGCAGTACTTC.

The chain recombines TRBV18 with TRBJ2-7, with 10 bases identical to TRBD1. The CDR3 spans 14 residues. V shed 6 bases and J 5 bases; nucleotides not matched to a gene: 7. The germline V gene encodes CDR1 KGHSH and CDR2 LQKENI. CDR3 residues: CASSPGTGEDEQYF. The CDR3 coding sequence is TGTGCCAGCTCTCCCGGGACAGGGGAGGACGAGCAGTACTTC.

The chain recombines TRBV7-2 with TRBJ2-5, with TRBD1 as a possible D gene (5 bases). The CDR3 has 16 amino acids. V was trimmed by 3 bases and J by 0 bases, leaving 14 bases between them. Germline lookup yields CDR1 SGHTA and CDR2 FQGNSA. The CDR3: CASSFGWGSYQETQYF. The DNA for the CDR3 is TGTGCCAGCAGCTTTGGATGGGGCTCGTACCAAGAGACCCAGTACTTC.

This clone was recorded a few times. V usage is TRBV4-3 and J usage is TRBJ1-1; maybe TRBD1 (6 bases). CDR1 LGHNA and CDR2 YSLEER come from the germline V gene. The CDR3 consists of 14 residues. Trimming removed 0 bases at V and 3 bases at J, with 8 bases between. The CDR3 here is CASSQDHRDTEAFF. The DNA of the CDR3 is TGCGCCAGCAGCCAAGATCACAGGGACACTGAAGCTTTCTTT.

This clone has just one count. In DNA, the CDR3 is TGTGCCAGCAGCCAAGAGCGTGACAGGTTTTCTGGGGCCAACGTCCTGACTTTC. This sequence encodes CASSQERDRFSGANVLTF. V usage is TRBV4-2 and J usage is TRBJ2-6; tentative D call: TRBD1 (6 bases). Looked up from germline, CDR1 is LGHNA and CDR2 is YNFKEQ. The CDR3 is made up of 18 amino acids. V was cut by 0 bases and J by 1 base, with 13 bases left in between.

This sequence joins TRBV7-3 and TRBJ2-1; D is perhaps TRBD2 (6 bases). Trimming shortened V by 5 bases and J by 4 bases, and 12 bases separated the two germline ends. Germline V gene sequence: CDR1 SGHTA, CDR2 FQGTGA. The CDR3 covers 14 residues. The CDR3 coding sequence is TGTGCCAGCAGCGCCGGACGGGGGTACAATGAGCAGTTCTTC. As protein: CASSAGRGYNEQFF.

The chain is built from TRBV4-3 and TRBJ1-5; D is ambiguous. V was shortened by 4 bases and J by 2 bases, with 12 bases between the two germline ends. Per the germline V gene, CDR1 is LGHNA and CDR2 is YSLEER. The CDR3 spans 15 residues. The CDR3 sequence is CASSLGMGGNQPQHF. The DNA of the CDR3 is TGCGCCAGCAGCCTGGGAATGGGCGGCAATCAGCCCCAGCATTTT.

Judged by abundance, this clone is medium-sized. The chain carries TRBV19 and TRBJ2-7; 8 nucleotides match TRBD2. In germline, CDR1 is LNHDA, CDR2 SQIVND (reference sequence). This CDR3 is 14 amino acids long. V shed 10 bases and J 5 bases; nucleotides not matched to a gene: 13. Here the CDR3 reads CATNPGGLSHEQYF. The CDR3 DNA follows: TGTGCCACCAACCCGGGGGGGTTGAGCCACGAGCAGTACTTC.

This chain links TRBV2 with TRBJ1-4, with D possibly matching TRBD1 (5 bases). V lost 4 bases, J lost 8 bases, and 11 bases lay in between. The CDR3 runs 13 residues. The germline V gene has CDR1 SNHLY and CDR2 FYNNEI. CDR3 DNA: TGTGCCAGCAGTGGGGTCGGGGGGGAAAAACTGTTTTTT. Protein: CASSGVGGEKLFF. Full variable domain (rest looked up from reference TRBV2 and TRBJ1-4): EPEVTQTPSHQVTQMGQEVILRCVPISNHLYFYWYRQILGQKVEFLVSFYNNEISEKSEIFDDQFSVERPDGSNFTLKIRSTKLEDSAMYFCASSGVGGEKLFFGSGTQLSVL.

This rearrangement joins TRBV5-4 to TRBJ2-7; 8 positions agree with TRBD1. V shed 2 bases and J 0 bases; nucleotides not matched to a gene: 10. The CDR3 sequence is 17 residues long. CDR1 SGHNT and CDR2 YYREEE come from the germline V gene (reference sequence). The CDR3 region has the DNA TGTGCCAGCAGCTTTTCTGTTGGACAGGGAAGCTCCTACGAGCAGTACTTC. Encoded protein: CASSFSVGQGSSYEQYF.